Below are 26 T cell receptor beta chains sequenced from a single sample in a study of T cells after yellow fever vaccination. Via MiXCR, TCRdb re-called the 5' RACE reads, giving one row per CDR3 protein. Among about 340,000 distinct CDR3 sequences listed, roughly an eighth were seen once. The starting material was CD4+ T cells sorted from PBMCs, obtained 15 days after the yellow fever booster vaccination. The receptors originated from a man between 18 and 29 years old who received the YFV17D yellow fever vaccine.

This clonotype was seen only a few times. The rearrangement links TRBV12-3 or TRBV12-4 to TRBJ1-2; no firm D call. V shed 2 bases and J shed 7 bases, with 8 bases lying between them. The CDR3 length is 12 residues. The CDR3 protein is CASSLLTRGYTF. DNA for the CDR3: TGTGCCAGCAGTTTACTGACTCGTGGCTACACCTTC.

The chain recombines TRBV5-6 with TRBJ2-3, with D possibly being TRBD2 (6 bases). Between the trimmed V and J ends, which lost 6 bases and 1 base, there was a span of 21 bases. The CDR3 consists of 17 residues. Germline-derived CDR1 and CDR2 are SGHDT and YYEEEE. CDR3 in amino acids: CASTSLHWASGTDTQYF. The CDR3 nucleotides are TGTGCCAGCACCTCCCTCCACTGGGCTAGCGGCACAGATACGCAGTATTTT. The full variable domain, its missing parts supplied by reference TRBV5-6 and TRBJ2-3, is DAGVTQSPTHLIKTRGQQVTLRCSPKSGHDTVSWYQQALGQGPQFIFQYYEEEERQRGNFPDRFSGHQFPNYSSELNVNALLLGDSALYLCASTSLHWASGTDTQYFGPGTRLTVL.

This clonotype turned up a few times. In DNA form, the CDR3 reads TGTGCCAGCAGCTTATACACAGTTACCGCTGAAGCTTTCTTT. Translating it yields CASSLYTVTAEAFF. J is TRBJ1-1 and V is TRBV7-3; D is undetermined. CDR3 length equals 14 residues. Germline loops: CDR1 SGHTA, CDR2 FQGTGA. Trimming cost V 2 bases and J 6 bases, with 13 bases left between them.

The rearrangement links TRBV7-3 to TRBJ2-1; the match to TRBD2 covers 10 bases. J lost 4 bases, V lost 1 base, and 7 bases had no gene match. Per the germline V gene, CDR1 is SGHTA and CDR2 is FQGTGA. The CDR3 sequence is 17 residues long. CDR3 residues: CASSLKPPTSGYNEQFF. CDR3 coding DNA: TGTGCCAGCAGCTTAAAACCACCGACTAGCGGGTACAATGAGCAGTTCTTC.

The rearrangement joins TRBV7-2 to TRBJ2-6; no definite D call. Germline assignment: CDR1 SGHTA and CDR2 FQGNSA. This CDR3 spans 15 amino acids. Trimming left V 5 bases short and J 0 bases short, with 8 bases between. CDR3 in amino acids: CASSVGRSGANVLTF. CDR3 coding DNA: TGTGCCAGCAGCGTCGGACGCTCTGGGGCCAACGTCCTGACTTTC.

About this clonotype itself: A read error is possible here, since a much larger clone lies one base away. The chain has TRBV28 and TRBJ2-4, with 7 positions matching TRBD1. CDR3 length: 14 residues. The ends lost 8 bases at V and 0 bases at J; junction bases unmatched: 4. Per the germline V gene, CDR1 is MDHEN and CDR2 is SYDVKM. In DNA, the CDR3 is TGTGCCAGCGGGGACAGCGTAGCCAAAAACATTCAGTACTTC. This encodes CASGDSVAKNIQYF.

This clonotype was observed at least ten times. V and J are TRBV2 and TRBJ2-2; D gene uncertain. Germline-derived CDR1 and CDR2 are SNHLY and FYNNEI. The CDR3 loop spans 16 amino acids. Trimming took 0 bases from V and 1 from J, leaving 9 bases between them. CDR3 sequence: CASSEALLQNTGELFF. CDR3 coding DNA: TGTGCCAGCAGTGAAGCGCTTCTACAGAACACCGGGGAGCTGTTTTTT.

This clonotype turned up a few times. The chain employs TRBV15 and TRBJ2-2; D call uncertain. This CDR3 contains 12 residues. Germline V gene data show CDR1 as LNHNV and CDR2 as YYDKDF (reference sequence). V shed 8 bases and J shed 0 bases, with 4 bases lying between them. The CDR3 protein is CATSPNTGELFF. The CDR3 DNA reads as TGTGCCACCTCCCCGAACACCGGGGAGCTGTTTTTT.

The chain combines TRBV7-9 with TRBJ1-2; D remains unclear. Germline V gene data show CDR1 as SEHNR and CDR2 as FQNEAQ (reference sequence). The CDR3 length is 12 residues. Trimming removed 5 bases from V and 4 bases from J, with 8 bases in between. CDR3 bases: TGTGCCAGCAGCCCACTTCGCTATGGCTACACCTTC. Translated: CASSPLRYGYTF.

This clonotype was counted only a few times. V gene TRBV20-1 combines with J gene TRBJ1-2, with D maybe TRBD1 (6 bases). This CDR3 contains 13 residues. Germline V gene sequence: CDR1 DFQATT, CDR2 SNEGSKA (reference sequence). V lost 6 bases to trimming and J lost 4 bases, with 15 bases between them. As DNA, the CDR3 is TGCAGTGCCACAGGGAACCCTAGCTATGGCTACACCTTC. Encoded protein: CSATGNPSYGYTF.

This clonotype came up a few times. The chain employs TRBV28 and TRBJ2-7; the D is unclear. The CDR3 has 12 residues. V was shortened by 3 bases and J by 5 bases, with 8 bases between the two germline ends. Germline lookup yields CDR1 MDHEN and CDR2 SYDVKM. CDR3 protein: CASSFGRDEQYV. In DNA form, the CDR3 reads TGTGCCAGCAGTTTTGGCCGGGACGAGCAGTACGTC.

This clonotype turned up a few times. The CDR3 spells CASSPTPDSPSEKLFF. CDR3 DNA sequence: TGTGCCAGCAGCCCGACCCCCGACAGTCCCAGTGAAAAACTGTTTTTT. This chain uses TRBV7-9 with TRBJ1-4, with D perhaps TRBD1 (5 bases). The length of the CDR3 is 16 residues. The germline V and J ends were trimmed by 5 bases and 7 bases, with 20 bases remaining between them. Germline-derived CDR1 and CDR2 are SEHNR and FQNEAQ (reference sequence).

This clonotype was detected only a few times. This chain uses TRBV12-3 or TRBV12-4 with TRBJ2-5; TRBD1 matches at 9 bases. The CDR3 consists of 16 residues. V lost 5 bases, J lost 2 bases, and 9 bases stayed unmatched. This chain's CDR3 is CASSETGGVKQETQYF. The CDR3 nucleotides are TGTGCCAGCAGTGAAACAGGGGGCGTGAAACAAGAGACCCAGTACTTC.

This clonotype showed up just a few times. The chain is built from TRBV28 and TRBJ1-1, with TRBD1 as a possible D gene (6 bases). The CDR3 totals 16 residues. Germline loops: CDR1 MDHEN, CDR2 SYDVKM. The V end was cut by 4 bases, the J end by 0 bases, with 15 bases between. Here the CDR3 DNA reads TGTGCCAGCAGTTCGACTTCCGGGACACTGAACACTGAAGCTTTCTTT. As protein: CASSSTSGTLNTEAFF.

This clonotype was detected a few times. The CDR3 loop is CASSLGVRHTDTQYF. Written as DNA, the CDR3 is TGTGCCAGCAGCTTAGGCGTCAGGCACACAGATACGCAGTATTTT. The chain uses TRBV7-6 and TRBJ2-3; D is uncertain. Between the trimmed V and J ends, which lost 1 base and 2 bases, there was a span of 10 bases. Germline V CDR1 and CDR2: SGHVS, FNYEAQ. The CDR3 has 15 residues.

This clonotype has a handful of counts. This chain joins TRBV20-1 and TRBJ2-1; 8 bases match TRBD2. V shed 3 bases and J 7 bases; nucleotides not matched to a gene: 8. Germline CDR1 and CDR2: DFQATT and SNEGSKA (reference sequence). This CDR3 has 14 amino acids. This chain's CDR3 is CSARPGGPGNEQFF. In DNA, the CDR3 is TGCAGTGCTAGGCCGGGGGGGCCGGGAAATGAGCAGTTCTTC.

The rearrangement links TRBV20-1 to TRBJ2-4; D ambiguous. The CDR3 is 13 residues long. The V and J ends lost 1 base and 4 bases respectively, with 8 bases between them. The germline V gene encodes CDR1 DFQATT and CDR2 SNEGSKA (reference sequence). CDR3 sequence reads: CSARGTAKNIQYF. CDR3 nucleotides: TGCAGTGCTAGAGGTACAGCAAAAAACATTCAGTACTTC.

The CDR3 is CASSQHRGGAVTGELFF. CDR3 DNA sequence: TGCGCCAGCAGCCAACACCGAGGGGGCGCGGTCACCGGGGAGCTGTTTTTT. This sequence joins TRBV4-3 and TRBJ2-2, with 7 bases lining up with TRBD1. V shed 2 bases and J 4 bases; nucleotides not matched to a gene: 10. Germline CDR1 is LGHNA and CDR2 is YSLEER. This CDR3 spans 17 amino acids.

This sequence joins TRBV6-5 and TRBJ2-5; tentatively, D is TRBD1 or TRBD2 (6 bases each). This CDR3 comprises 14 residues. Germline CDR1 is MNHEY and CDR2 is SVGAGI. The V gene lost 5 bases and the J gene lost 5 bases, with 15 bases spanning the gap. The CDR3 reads CASSIRTGAETQYF. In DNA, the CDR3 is TGTGCCAGCAGTATAAGGACGGGGGCGGAGACCCAGTACTTC.

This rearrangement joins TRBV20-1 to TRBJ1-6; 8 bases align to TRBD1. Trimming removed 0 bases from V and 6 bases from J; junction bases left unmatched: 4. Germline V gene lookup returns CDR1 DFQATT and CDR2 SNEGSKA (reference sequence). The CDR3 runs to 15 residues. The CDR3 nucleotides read TGCAGTGCTAGAGATTTCGGACAGGGTAATTCACCCCTCCACTTT. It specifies CSARDFGQGNSPLHF.

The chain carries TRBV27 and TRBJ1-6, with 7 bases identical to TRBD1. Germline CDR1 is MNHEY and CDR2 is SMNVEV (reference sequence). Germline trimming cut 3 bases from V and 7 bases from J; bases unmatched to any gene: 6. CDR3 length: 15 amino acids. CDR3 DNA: TGTGCCAGCAGTTTGGCTGGACAGGAAAATTCACCCCTCCACTTT. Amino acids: CASSLAGQENSPLHF.

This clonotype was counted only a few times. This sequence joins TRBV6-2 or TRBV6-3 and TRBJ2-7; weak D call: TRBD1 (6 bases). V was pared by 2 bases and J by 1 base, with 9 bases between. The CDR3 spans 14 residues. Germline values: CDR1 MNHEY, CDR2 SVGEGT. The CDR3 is CASSYQGQSYEQYF. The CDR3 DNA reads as TGTGCCAGCAGTTACCAGGGGCAGTCCTACGAGCAGTACTTC.

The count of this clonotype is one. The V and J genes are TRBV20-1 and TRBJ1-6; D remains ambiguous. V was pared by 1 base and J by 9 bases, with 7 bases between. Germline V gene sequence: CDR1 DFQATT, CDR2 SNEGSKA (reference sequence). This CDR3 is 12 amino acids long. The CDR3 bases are TGCAGTGCTAGAGCCGTAGGTTCACCCCTCCACTTT. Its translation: CSARAVGSPLHF.

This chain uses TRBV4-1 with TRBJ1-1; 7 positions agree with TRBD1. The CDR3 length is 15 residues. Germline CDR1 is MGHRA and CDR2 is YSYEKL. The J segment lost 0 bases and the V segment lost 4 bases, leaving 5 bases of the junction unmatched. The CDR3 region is CASSLPGQMNTEAFF. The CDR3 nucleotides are TGCGCCAGCAGCCTTCCGGGACAGATGAACACTGAAGCTTTCTTT.

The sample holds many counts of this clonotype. The CDR3: CASSSGFMYTEAFF. The CDR3 DNA reads TGTGCCAGCAGCTCAGGTTTCATGTACACTGAAGCTTTCTTT. V is TRBV7-2 and J is TRBJ1-1; D is unclear. Germline-derived CDR1 and CDR2 are SGHTA and FQGNSA. This CDR3 is 14 amino acids long. Trimming removed 4 bases at V and 3 bases at J, with 12 bases between.

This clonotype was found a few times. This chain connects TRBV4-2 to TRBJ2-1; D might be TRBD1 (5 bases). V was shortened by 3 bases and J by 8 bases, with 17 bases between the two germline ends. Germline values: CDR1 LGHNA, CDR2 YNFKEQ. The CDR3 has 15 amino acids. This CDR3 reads CASSHADAKGDEQFF. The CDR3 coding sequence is TGTGCCAGCAGCCACGCGGACGCAAAAGGGGATGAGCAGTTCTTC.